This is a list of T cell receptor beta chains from one sample in a study of CD8 T cells in Susac syndrome. TCRdb analysed the immunoSEQ multiplex PCR reads with MiXCR anew, one entry per CDR3 protein. The sample includes 2,000 or so distinct CDR3 sequences, around 68% of them seen just once. Sequences were obtained from CD8+ TEMRA cells from PBMCs. All receptors derive from a human donor with Susac syndrome. Both conserved end residues are part of each CDR3. Fields, in order: clone size, J gene, D gene, CDR3 length, V gene, CDR3 DNA, CDR3 protein. The D gene is left open where the match is weak. Clone size is shown for a subset of rows, as once, few, many or a class of expanded clone.

>large|TRBJ2-5|TRBD2|18|TRBV28
TGTGCCAGCAGTTCCCCGTTTACGGCGGGGGGGGTCCAAGAGACCCAGTACTTC
CASSSPFTAGGVQETQYF
>.|TRBJ1-4|TRBD1|15|TRBV7-2
TGTGCCAGCAGCTTTTGGGACAGCCACAATGAAAAACTGTTTTTT
CASSFWDSHNEKLFF
>few|TRBJ1-4|.|19|TRBV5-5
TGTGCCAGCAGCTCCTGGCAAGGGGGTTCGGCAGGCCTAAATGAAAAACTGTTTTTT
CASSSWQGGSAGLNEKLFF
>.|TRBJ2-1|TRBD2|17|TRBV7-9
TGTGCCAGCAGCTTAAGCGGGGCGGGGAGCCCCGCGGCTGAGCAGTTCTTC
CASSLSGAGSPAAEQFF
>once|TRBJ2-2|.|14|TRBV27
TGTGCCAGCAGTTTAGGCAGTTCCCCCGGGGAGCTGTTTTTT
CASSLGSSPGELFF
>.|TRBJ1-6|.|17|TRBV4-3
TGCGCCAGCAGCCAAGAATGGTCGGCAGGGACGAATTCACCCCTCCACTTT
CASSQEWSAGTNSPLHF
>.|TRBJ2-7|TRBD2|16|TRBV28
TGTGCCAGCAGCCTGCTGACTAGCGGGCTCTCCTACGAGCAGTACTTC
CASSLLTSGLSYEQYF
>.|TRBJ1-1|TRBD1|14|TRBV19
TGTGCCAGTAGTTTGACAGGGGTGAACACTGAAGCTTTCTTT
CASSLTGVNTEAFF
>.|TRBJ1-2|.|14|TRBV30
TGTGCCTGGAGTCCCACAGGGAATGTCTATGGCTACACCTTC
CAWSPTGNVYGYTF
>.|TRBJ2-7|.|14|TRBV9
TGTGCCAGCAGCGTAGCAGGAAACGCCTACGAGCAGTACTTC
CASSVAGNAYEQYF
>once|TRBJ1-5|TRBD1|16|TRBV27
TGTGCCAGCAGGATCCCGGACAGGGGTGAGAATCAGCCCCAGCATTTT
CASRIPDRGENQPQHF
>large|TRBJ2-1|.|14|TRBV7-8
TGTGCCAGCAGCTCCGATCAGGTGGGTAATGAGCAGTTCTTC
CASSSDQVGNEQFF
>.|TRBJ2-5|TRBD2|15|TRBV6-1
TGTGCCAGCAGTGAATCAGCGGGGTCCCAAGAGACCCAGTACTTC
CASSESAGSQETQYF
>.|TRBJ2-7|.|17|TRBV4-2
TGTGCCAGCAGCCAAGACACCGGGTTTCCAGAACCCTACGAGCAGTACTTC
CASSQDTGFPEPYEQYF
>.|TRBJ2-1|.|14|TRBV27
TGTGCCAGCAGTTTAACCGAAAGTTACAATGAGCAGTTCTTC
CASSLTESYNEQFF
>once|TRBJ2-7|TRBD2|15|TRBV6-2/TRBV6-3
TGTGCCAGCAGTTACGAGGCGGGAGTTTTCTACGAGCAGTACTTC
CASSYEAGVFYEQYF
>few|TRBJ2-1|TRBD1|16|TRBV11-3
TGTGCCAGCAGCTCCCGGGACAGGGGCTCCTACAATGAGCAGTTCTTC
CASSSRDRGSYNEQFF
>.|TRBJ1-2|.|18|TRBV28
TGTGCCAGCAGTCTTGGCATTACCAGGGGAAGAGCTAACTATGGCTACACCTTC
CASSLGITRGRANYGYTF
>.|TRBJ2-5|.|15|TRBV9
TGTGCCAGCAGCGTTGGGGCCCTCACCCAAGAGACCCAGTACTTC
CASSVGALTQETQYF
>.|TRBJ2-1|TRBD2|15|TRBV10-3
TGTGCCATCAGTGTTGATAGCGGGGACCAAAATGAGCAGTTCTTC
CAISVDSGDQNEQFF
>.|TRBJ2-7|TRBD1|19|TRBV7-2
TGTGCCAGCAGCGTAGTTTTGGGGGCAGGGGGCCTCCAGGCCTACGAGCAGTACTTC
CASSVVLGAGGLQAYEQYF
>few|TRBJ1-2|.|13|TRBV11-1
TGTGCCAGCAGCGCCCTCAAGGGACAAGGCTACACCTTC
CASSALKGQGYTF
>.|TRBJ2-7|TRBD1|16|TRBV10-3
TGTGCCATCAGTTCCCCTGGGGACAGCAGCTCCTACGAGCAGTACTTC
CAISSPGDSSSYEQYF
>.|TRBJ2-5|TRBD2|14|TRBV20-1
TGCAGTGCTACCCCCTTAGGGACTAAGGAGACCCAGTACTTC
CSATPLGTKETQYF
>.|TRBJ2-2|.|16|TRBV4-3
TGCGCCAGCAGCCAAGGCCGGGGGATGAACACCGGGGAGCTGTTTTTT
CASSQGRGMNTGELFF
>.|TRBJ2-5|TRBD2|16|TRBV4-2
TGTGCCAGCAGCCAAGATGGAGGCGGGGGGACCGAGACCCAGTACTTC
CASSQDGGGGTETQYF
>.|TRBJ1-4|TRBD1|13|TRBV19
TGTGCCAGCGGGACAGTCTTTAATGAAAAACTGTTTTTT
CASGTVFNEKLFF
>large|TRBJ2-7|TRBD2|16|TRBV4-3
TGCGCCAGCAGCCAAGACGCGGCGGGGGGGTTTTACGAGCAGTACTTC
CASSQDAAGGFYEQYF
>.|TRBJ2-1|.|13|TRBV13
TGTGCCAGCAGCTCCCCAGGCAGAAATGAGCAGTTCTTC
CASSSPGRNEQFF
>.|TRBJ2-1|.|17|TRBV28
TGTGCCAGCAGTTTATTCTATGGGGAAAGCTCCTACAATGAGCAGTTCTTC
CASSLFYGESSYNEQFF